The 21 T cell receptor beta chains presented below share a single source sample, sequenced in a study of cytomegalovirus exposure and HLA in healthy donors. Clones were sequenced by immunoSEQ multiplex PCR, and TCRdb holds only the in-frame ones, with some missing. The repertoire holds about 360,000 clones, around 86% seen once, with approximately 0.8% in the top ten. Sequencing was carried out using PBMCs. These receptors were obtained from a woman in her late teens or twenties in good health and CMV-seronegative.

The table lists this clone with a few counts. V gene TRBV2 combines with J gene TRBJ2-1; D unresolved. Germline V CDR1 and CDR2: SNHLY, FYNNEI. The CDR3 covers 11 residues. V lost 4 bases to trimming and J lost 10 bases, with 8 bases between them. The CDR3 nucleotides are TGTGCCAGCAGTGTACGGAGCGAGCAGTTCTTC. The encoded protein is CASSVRSEQFF.

This clone was detected only a few times. The CDR3 DNA is TGTGCCAGCATCTCAACAGGGGGCGCCGAGCAGTACTTC. Amino acid sequence: CASISTGGAEQYF. The V gene is TRBV2, the J gene TRBJ2-7; TRBD1 matches 9 bases. The CDR3 contains 13 residues. V was clipped by 7 bases and J by 6 bases; unmatched bases: 7. Germline CDR1 SNHLY, CDR2 FYNNEI.

The chain links TRBV7-9 to TRBJ1-4; no definite D call. Germline CDR1 and CDR2: SEHNR and FQNEAQ (reference sequence). With 6 bases removed from V and 7 bases from J, the gap between germline ends came to 15 bases. The CDR3 sequence is 14 residues long. This chain's CDR3 is CASSENLSGEKLFF. The CDR3 nucleotides are TGTGCCAGCAGTGAGAACCTTAGCGGTGAAAAACTGTTTTTT.

The chain employs TRBV27 and TRBJ2-1; 12 nucleotides match TRBD2. J gave up 5 bases and V 4 bases, and 9 bases lay outside the gene matches. Germline CDR1 MNHEY, CDR2 SMNVEV (reference sequence). The CDR3 loop spans 17 amino acids. CDR3 protein: CASSSYLAGGRDNEQFF. The DNA for the CDR3 is TGTGCCAGCAGTTCTTACCTAGCGGGGGGGCGCGACAATGAGCAGTTCTTC.

The chain is built from TRBV9 and TRBJ2-1; possibly TRBD1 for D (5 bases). Germline V CDR1 and CDR2: SGDLS, YYNGEE. V was cut by 9 bases and J by 6 bases, with 16 bases left in between. This CDR3 is 13 amino acids long. This CDR3 is CATSPGQTNEQFF. In DNA, the CDR3 is TGTGCCACCTCGCCCGGACAAACCAATGAGCAGTTCTTC.

This chain uses TRBV6-6 with TRBJ2-7; 9 positions match TRBD2. This CDR3 has 14 amino acids. The ends lost 5 bases at V and 3 bases at J; junction bases unmatched: 5. Germline V gene data show CDR1 as MNHNY and CDR2 as SVGAGI (reference sequence). The CDR3: CASSETSGHYEQYF. In DNA form, the CDR3 reads TGTGCCAGCAGTGAGACTAGCGGCCACTACGAGCAGTACTTC.

V is TRBV23-1 and J is TRBJ1-5; 9 bases align to TRBD1. TRBV23-1 is identified as an open reading frame with a role that is uncertain. CDR3 length: 15 amino acids. V dropped 11 bases and J dropped 8; count of bases not matched to a gene: 16. The DNA for the CDR3 is TGCGCCGCCATGGCGGGGACAGGGCTCCGGGAGCCCCAGCATTTT. Its protein product is CAAMAGTGLREPQHF.

The rearrangement joins TRBV11-2 to TRBJ1-4; 7 nucleotides match TRBD1. After removal of 3 bases from V and 11 bases from J, the junction contained 6 bases not matched to a gene. CDR3 length: 13 amino acids. Germline V CDR1 and CDR2: SGHAT, FQNNGV. CDR3 in amino acids: CASSFQGGQKLFF. For the CDR3, the DNA is TGTGCCAGCAGCTTCCAAGGGGGCCAGAAACTGTTTTTT.

V usage is TRBV27 and J usage is TRBJ1-1; no clear D. Germline assignment: CDR1 MNHEY and CDR2 SMNVEV (reference sequence). The CDR3 totals 12 residues. Trimming pared 7 bases from V and 7 bases from J, leaving 13 bases between. CDR3 protein: CASTGSSREAFF. In DNA, the CDR3 is TGTGCCAGCACTGGCTCGTCCCGTGAAGCTTTCTTT.

The rearrangement links TRBV2 to TRBJ2-4; TRBD1 matches 7 bases. Germline CDR1 is SNHLY and CDR2 is FYNNEI. This CDR3 is built from 17 residues. The V gene end was trimmed by 4 bases and the J gene end by 6 bases; junction bases not matched to a gene: 15. The chain's CDR3 is CASSVRQGHAVPNIQYF. CDR3 bases: TGTGCCAGCAGTGTGAGACAGGGACACGCGGTCCCAAACATTCAGTACTTC. Complete variable domain (other parts from reference TRBV2 and TRBJ2-4): EPEVTQTPSHQVTQMGQEVILRCVPISNHLYFYWYRQILGQKVEFLVSFYNNEISEKSEIFDDQFSVERPDGSNFTLKIRSTKLEDSAMYFCASSVRQGHAVPNIQYFGAGTRLSVL.

The chain has TRBV10-3 and TRBJ1-1, with D possibly matching TRBD1 (6 bases). V lost 5 bases to trimming and J lost 0 bases, with 13 bases between them. The germline V gene has CDR1 ENHRY and CDR2 SYGVKD. CDR3 length: 15 amino acids. In DNA, the CDR3 is TGTGCCATCAGTTCGGCGACAGGCGTGAACACTGAAGCTTTCTTT. It is translated as CAISSATGVNTEAFF.

This rearrangement joins TRBV19 to TRBJ2-5; 9 positions agree with TRBD1. V was pared by 6 bases and J by 4 bases, with 6 bases of the junction left unmatched. The germline gives CDR1 LNHDA, CDR2 SQIVND (reference sequence). CDR3 size: 14 residues. Written as DNA, the CDR3 is TGTGCCAGTAGGCTACAGGGGGCTGCAGAGACCCAGTACTTC. Translation gives CASRLQGAAETQYF. Full variable domain (missing parts from reference TRBV19 and TRBJ2-5): DGGITQSPKYLFRKEGQNVTLSCEQNLNHDAMYWYRQDPGQGLRLIYYSQIVNDFQKGDIAEGYSVSREKKESFPLTVTSAQKNPTAFYLCASRLQGAAETQYFGPGTRLLVL.

The chain couples TRBV28 to TRBJ2-1; the match to TRBD1 covers 9 bases. The CDR3 extends over 14 amino acids. Trimming cost V 5 bases and J 7 bases; bases outside gene matches: 6. Per the germline V gene, CDR1 is MDHEN and CDR2 is SYDVKM. CDR3 DNA: TGTGCCAGCAGTCCCGGGACAGGGTGGAATGAGCAGTTCTTC. Protein: CASSPGTGWNEQFF. Drawing the rest from reference TRBV28 and TRBJ2-1, the complete variable domain is DVKVTQSSRYLVKRTGEKVFLECVQDMDHENMFWYRQDPGLGLRLIYFSYDVKMKEKGDIPEGYSVSREKKERFSLILESASTNQTSMYLCASSPGTGWNEQFFGPGTRLTVL.

This clone was observed once. The chain combines TRBV4-1 with TRBJ2-2, with D possibly TRBD1 on 6 matching bases. The CDR3 totals 16 residues. V was pared by 5 bases and J by 0 bases, with 13 bases between. Germline CDR1 and CDR2: MGHRA and YSYEKL. DNA of the CDR3: TGCGCCAGCAGCTTATCCGGGACAACGAACACCGGGGAGCTGTTTTTT. Its protein product is CASSLSGTTNTGELFF.

The chain employs TRBV30 and TRBJ2-2, with 9 bases matching TRBD2. Looked up from germline, CDR1 is GTSNPN and CDR2 is SVGIG (reference sequence). The J segment lost 1 base and the V segment lost 5 bases, leaving 23 bases of the junction unmatched. The CDR3 spans 21 residues. This CDR3 is CAWDSSPGLAPPFLNTGELFF. In DNA form, the CDR3 reads TGTGCCTGGGACTCCAGCCCGGGACTAGCTCCACCCTTCTTGAACACCGGGGAGCTGTTTTTT.

The chain recombines TRBV7-6 with TRBJ2-3; 10 bases are shared with TRBD2. The CDR3 covers 19 residues. J gave up 1 base and V 5 bases, and 15 bases lay outside the gene matches. Germline V gene lookup returns CDR1 SGHVS and CDR2 FNYEAQ. The CDR3 region is CASSPRGAAGGPGTDTQYF. CDR3 bases: TGTGCCAGCAGCCCGCGTGGTGCAGCGGGGGGGCCGGGCACAGATACGCAGTATTTT.

The chain joins TRBV27 to TRBJ2-7, with D possibly TRBD2 on 5 matching bases. The V end lost 3 bases, the J end lost 6 bases, and 27 bases lay between the germline ends. The CDR3 covers 18 residues. Germline-derived CDR1 and CDR2 are MNHEY and SMNVEV (reference sequence). The chain's CDR3 is CASSFRGWFEGPPLEQYF. In nucleotides, the CDR3 is TGTGCCAGCAGTTTTCGTGGGTGGTTCGAGGGTCCCCCACTCGAGCAGTACTTC.

The chain carries TRBV5-6 and TRBJ2-1; 8 bases match TRBD2. Per the germline V gene, CDR1 is SGHDT and CDR2 is YYEEEE. Trimming removed 0 bases from V and 8 bases from J; junction bases left unmatched: 7. The length of the CDR3 is 15 residues. This CDR3 reads CASSLEPGGTDEQFF. The CDR3 DNA is TGTGCCAGCAGCTTGGAACCGGGAGGGACCGATGAGCAGTTCTTC.

Here the CDR3 reads CASSLAAGRKETQYF. CDR3 DNA: TGTGCCAGCAGCTTGGCGGCAGGGAGGAAAGAGACCCAGTACTTC. The chain combines TRBV5-4 with TRBJ2-5, with D perhaps TRBD2 (6 bases). V lost 0 bases, J lost 3 bases, and 12 bases lay in between. In germline, CDR1 is SGHNT, CDR2 YYREEE (reference sequence). The CDR3 spans 15 residues. Full variable domain (outside the CDR3, taken from reference TRBV5-4 and TRBJ2-5): ETGVTQSPTHLIKTRGQQVTLRCSSQSGHNTVSWYQQALGQGPQFIFQYYREEENGRGNFPPRFSGLQFPNYSSELNVNALELDDSALYLCASSLAAGRKETQYFGPGTRLLVL.

This clone was seen only once. The chain's CDR3 is CAREGTRNTEAFF. CDR3 bases: TGCGCCAGGGAGGGGACGAGGAACACTGAAGCTTTCTTT. The chain joins TRBV10-2 to TRBJ1-1; D is possibly TRBD1 (5 bases). Trimming pared 9 bases from V and 1 base from J, leaving 12 bases between. From germline, CDR1 is WSHSY and CDR2 SAAADI. The CDR3 is made up of 13 amino acids.

Only one count was recorded for this clone. The chain combines TRBV7-2 with TRBJ1-2, with 9 bases identical to TRBD1. Trimming took 5 bases from V and 7 from J; bases not matched to a gene: 8. This CDR3 region has 14 residues. CDR1 and CDR2 (germline): SGHTA, FQGNSA. The CDR3 DNA reads as TGTGCCAGCAGCCCCCGGACAGGGGCGGTTGGCTACACCTTC. Its protein is CASSPRTGAVGYTF.